These T cell receptor beta chains were read from a single sample in a study of cytomegalovirus exposure and HLA in healthy donors. The method was immunoSEQ multiplex PCR; TCRdb's version includes in-frame clones alone and lacks a portion of them. The repertoire has approximately 110,000 clones, about 74% of them found once; the top ten carry 4% to 4.5%. Input material: PBMCs. These receptors were obtained from a woman aged 45-65 years in good health and CMV-seropositive. The CDR3 runs from the conserved cysteine through the conserved F or W. D genes are given only for firm matches. Clone size appears in some rows only: once, few, many, or a class for an expanded clone.

>NA|NA|15|TRBJ1-3|TRBV7-2
TGTGCCAGCAGCTCCGATACAGGCGCCGGAAACACCATATATTTT
CASSSDTGAGNTIYF
>once|TRBD2|13|TRBJ2-7|TRBV27
TGTGCCAGCAGCAGCGGGGGGCCCTACGAGCAGTACTTC
CASSSGGPYEQYF
>NA|NA|12|TRBJ1-2|TRBV6-1
TGTGCCAGCAGTGAAAGGTTCGGGGGCTACACCTTC
CASSERFGGYTF
>NA|NA|12|TRBJ1-4|TRBV29-1
TGCAGCGTTGAAGATCAGGGTGAAAAACTGTTTTTT
CSVEDQGEKLFF
>NA|TRBD2|13|TRBJ2-5|TRBV7-2
TGTGCCAGCAGCTTCTCTAGCGGGGTGGCCCAGTACTTC
CASSFSSGVAQYF
>NA|NA|15|TRBJ1-5|TRBV5-5
TGTGCCAGCAGCTGGAGGTATATGTCCAATCAGCCCCAGCATTTT
CASSWRYMSNQPQHF
>NA|NA|17|TRBJ2-1|TRBV7-2
TGTGCCAGCAGCTTGGCGGGGAGGCCTGTTTCCTACAATGAGCAGTTCTTC
CASSLAGRPVSYNEQFF
>NA|TRBD1|17|TRBJ2-3|TRBV5-4
TGTGCCAGCAGCTTGGGACGGACAGGGGCCCCCACAGATACGCAGTATTTT
CASSLGRTGAPTDTQYF
>once|TRBD1|15|TRBJ1-6|TRBV10-2
TGCGCCAGCAGTAGAGACAGGGGGTACAATCCACCCCTCCACTTT
CASSRDRGYNPPLHF
>NA|TRBD2|15|TRBJ2-3|TRBV30
TGTGCCTGGAGTTCCGGCGGGGGGGACACAGATACGCAGTATTTT
CAWSSGGGDTDTQYF
>NA|TRBD2|16|TRBJ2-5|TRBV11-2
TGTGCCAGCAGCTTATGGGGTTTTGGGGGGGGAGAGACCCAGTACTTC
CASSLWGFGGGETQYF
>NA|NA|15|TRBJ2-7|TRBV7-6
TGTGCCAGCAGCCAACGTACAGGGGGGGCCTACGAGCAGTACTTC
CASSQRTGGAYEQYF
>few|NA|17|TRBJ2-1|TRBV11-2
TGTGCCAGCAGCTTAGATAGCGCTGCGAGCTCCTACAATGAGCAGTTCTTC
CASSLDSAASSYNEQFF
>once|TRBD1|17|TRBJ2-1|TRBV7-9
TGTGCCAGCAGCTTAGGGATCAGGGGGCAATCCTACAATGAGCAGTTCTTC
CASSLGIRGQSYNEQFF
>NA|TRBD1|12|TRBJ1-6|TRBV7-2
TGTGCCAGCGGGACAGGGAATTCACCCCTCCACTTT
CASGTGNSPLHF
>NA|NA|15|TRBJ1-6|TRBV18
TGTGCCAGCTCACCAGGAGGGGCCGGGGATTCACCCCTCCACTTT
CASSPGGAGDSPLHF
>NA|NA|15|TRBJ1-5|TRBV19
TGTGCCAGTAGTATTGTGGCAGGGACTATTCAGCCCCAGCATTTT
CASSIVAGTIQPQHF
>NA|TRBD2|14|TRBJ2-2|TRBV6-4
TGTGCCAGCCGAGCTGCGGGGGTTACCGGGGAGCTGTTTTTT
CASRAAGVTGELFF
>NA|NA|13|TRBJ2-3|TRBV28
TGTGCCAGCAGGGACTCGATCACAGATACGCAGTATTTT
CASRDSITDTQYF
>NA|NA|14|TRBJ1-3|TRBV30
TGTGCCTGGAGTGTATCAGGGGCCGGAAACACCATATATTTT
CAWSVSGAGNTIYF
>few|TRBD2|19|TRBJ2-4|TRBV7-9
TGTGCCAGCAGCCTCTTGGGGGATCTAGCGGGGGGCCGGGGGAATCCTCAGTACTTC
CASSLLGDLAGGRGNPQYF
>once|NA|14|TRBJ2-6|TRBV6-1
TGTGCCAGCAGAGGGGTGCGCGGGGCCAACGTCCTGACTTTC
CASRGVRGANVLTF
>NA|NA|15|TRBJ1-4|TRBV11-2
TGTGCCAGCAGCCCACGGACAGACGGCTATGAAAAACTGTTTTTT
CASSPRTDGYEKLFF
>NA|NA|16|TRBJ1-2|TRBV7-8
TGTGCCAGCAGCTTAGCTGGTGGAGGATTGCTCTATGGCTACACCTTC
CASSLAGGGLLYGYTF
>NA|TRBD2|17|TRBJ2-3|TRBV9
TGTGCCAGCAGCTCGCGGACTAGCGGGGGAATCACAGATACGCAGTATTTT
CASSSRTSGGITDTQYF
>NA|TRBD1|16|TRBJ2-7|TRBV5-4
TGTGCCAGCAGCAGGCTGGGACAGGGAGCCTCCTACGAGCAGTACTTC
CASSRLGQGASYEQYF
>NA|NA|14|TRBJ2-3|TRBV7-7
TGTGCCAGCAGCTCCAGGGCAGACACAGATACGCAGTATTTT
CASSSRADTDTQYF
>NA|TRBD1|16|TRBJ2-5|TRBV18
TGTGCCAGCTCACAAACAGGGGGAAGCGTCCAAGAGACCCAGTACTTC
CASSQTGGSVQETQYF
>once|NA|17|TRBJ2-7|TRBV7-2
TGTGCCAGCAGCTTAGGGAAAAATACAGGGATCGGCTACGAGCAGTACTTC
CASSLGKNTGIGYEQYF
>once|NA|13|TRBJ2-7|TRBV2
TGTGCCAGCAGAACTACTAGTGGCTACGAGCAGTACTTC
CASRTTSGYEQYF
>NA|NA|15|TRBJ2-3|TRBV4-2
TGTGCCAGCAGCCAAGATAGCGGCTACACAGATACGCAGTATTTT
CASSQDSGYTDTQYF
>NA|NA|15|TRBJ2-5|TRBV15
TGTGCCACCAGCAGAGATGGGCCAGGACAAGAGACCCAGTACTTC
CATSRDGPGQETQYF
>NA|NA|14|TRBJ2-5|TRBV4-3
TGCGCCAGCAGCCAAGATAACATAGGGGAGGCCCAGTACTTC
CASSQDNIGEAQYF
>NA|TRBD1|13|TRBJ1-5|TRBV10-1
TGCGCCAGCAGTGACCGTGGGACAGGCCGCTTGCATTTT
CASSDRGTGRLHF
>NA|TRBD1|15|TRBJ2-5|TRBV6-5
TGTGCCAGCAGCCCCGGGACAGGGGACCAAGAGACCCAGTACTTC
CASSPGTGDQETQYF
>NA|TRBD1|14|TRBJ1-1|TRBV2
TGTGCCAGCAGGGCAGGGGGCGCTAGGACTGAAGCTTTCTTT
CASRAGGARTEAFF